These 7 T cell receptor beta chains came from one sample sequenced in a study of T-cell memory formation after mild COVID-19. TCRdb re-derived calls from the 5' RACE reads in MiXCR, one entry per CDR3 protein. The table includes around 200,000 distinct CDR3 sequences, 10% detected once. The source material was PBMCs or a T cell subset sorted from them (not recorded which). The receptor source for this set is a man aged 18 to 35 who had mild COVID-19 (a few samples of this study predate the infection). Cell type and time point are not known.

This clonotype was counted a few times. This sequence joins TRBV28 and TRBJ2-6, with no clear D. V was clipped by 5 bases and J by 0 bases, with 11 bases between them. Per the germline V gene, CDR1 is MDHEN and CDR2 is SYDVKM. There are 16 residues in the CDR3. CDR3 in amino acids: CASSTVEYSGANVLTF. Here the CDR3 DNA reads TGTGCCAGCAGTACCGTAGAATACTCTGGGGCCAACGTCCTGACTTTC.

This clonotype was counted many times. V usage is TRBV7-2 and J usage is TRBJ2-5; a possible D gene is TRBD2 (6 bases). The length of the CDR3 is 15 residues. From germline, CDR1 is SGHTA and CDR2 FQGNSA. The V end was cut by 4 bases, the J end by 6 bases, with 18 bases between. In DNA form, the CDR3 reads TGTGCCAGCAGCTATAGGGACTCTTCCGGGCAGACCCAGTACTTC. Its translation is CASSYRDSSGQTQYF.

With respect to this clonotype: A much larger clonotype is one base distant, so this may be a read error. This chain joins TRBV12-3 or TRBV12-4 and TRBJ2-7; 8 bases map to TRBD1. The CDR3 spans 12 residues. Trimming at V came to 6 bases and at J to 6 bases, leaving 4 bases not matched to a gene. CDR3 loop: CASRATGGEQYF. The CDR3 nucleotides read TGTGCCAGCAGGGCCACAGGGGGCGAGCAGTACTTC.

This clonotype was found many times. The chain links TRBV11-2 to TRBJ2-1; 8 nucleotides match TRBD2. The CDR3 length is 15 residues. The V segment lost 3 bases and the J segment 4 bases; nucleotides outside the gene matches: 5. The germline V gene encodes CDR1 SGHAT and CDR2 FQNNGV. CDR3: CASSFRGGRYNEQFF. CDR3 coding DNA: TGTGCCAGCAGCTTTCGGGGGGGCCGATACAATGAGCAGTTCTTC.

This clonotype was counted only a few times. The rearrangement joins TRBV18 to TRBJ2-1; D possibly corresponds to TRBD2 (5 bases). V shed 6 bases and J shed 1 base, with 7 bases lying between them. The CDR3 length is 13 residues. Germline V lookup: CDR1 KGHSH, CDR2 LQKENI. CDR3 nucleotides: TGTGCCAGCTCTTCGGGGTCCTACAATGAGCAGTTCTTC. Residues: CASSSGSYNEQFF.

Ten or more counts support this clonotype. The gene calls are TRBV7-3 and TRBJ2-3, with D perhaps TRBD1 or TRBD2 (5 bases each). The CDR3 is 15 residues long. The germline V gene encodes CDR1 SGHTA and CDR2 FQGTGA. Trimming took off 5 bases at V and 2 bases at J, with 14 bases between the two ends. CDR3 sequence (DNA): TGTGCCAGCAGCGCCGGGACCTCTTTCACAGATACGCAGTATTTT. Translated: CASSAGTSFTDTQYF.

In DNA, the CDR3 is TGTGCCAGCAGTGACCGACAGGGTACCGGGGAGCTGTTTTTT. Translation gives CASSDRQGTGELFF. The genes are TRBV25-1 and TRBJ2-2; 7 nucleotides align to TRBD1. Germline V gene data show CDR1 as MGHDK and CDR2 as SYGVNS. This CDR3 has 14 residues. The ends lost 3 bases at V and 5 bases at J; junction bases unmatched: 3.